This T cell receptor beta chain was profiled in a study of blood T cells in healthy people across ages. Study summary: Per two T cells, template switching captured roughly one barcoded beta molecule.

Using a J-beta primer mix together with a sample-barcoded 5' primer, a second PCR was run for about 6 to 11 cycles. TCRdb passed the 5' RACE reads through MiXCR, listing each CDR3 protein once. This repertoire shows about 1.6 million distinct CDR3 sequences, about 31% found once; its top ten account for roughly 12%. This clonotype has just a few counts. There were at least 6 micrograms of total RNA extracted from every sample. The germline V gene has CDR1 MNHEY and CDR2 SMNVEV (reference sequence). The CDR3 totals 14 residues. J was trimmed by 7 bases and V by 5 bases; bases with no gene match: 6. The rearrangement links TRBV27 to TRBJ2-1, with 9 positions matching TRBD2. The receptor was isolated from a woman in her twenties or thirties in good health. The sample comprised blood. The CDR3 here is CASSVAGGRNEQFF. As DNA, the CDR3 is TGTGCCAGCAGTGTTGCGGGAGGGCGGAATGAGCAGTTCTTC.